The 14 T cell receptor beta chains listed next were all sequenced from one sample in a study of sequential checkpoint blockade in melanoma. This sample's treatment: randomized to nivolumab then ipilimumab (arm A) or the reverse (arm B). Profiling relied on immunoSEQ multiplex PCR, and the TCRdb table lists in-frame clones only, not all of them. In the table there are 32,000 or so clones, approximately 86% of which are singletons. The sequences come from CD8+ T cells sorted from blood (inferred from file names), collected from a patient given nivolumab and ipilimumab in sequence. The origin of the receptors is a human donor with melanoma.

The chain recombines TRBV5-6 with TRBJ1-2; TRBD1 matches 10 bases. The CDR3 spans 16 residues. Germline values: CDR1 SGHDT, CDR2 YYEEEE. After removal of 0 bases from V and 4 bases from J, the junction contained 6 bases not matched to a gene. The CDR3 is CASSLAETGGVYGYTF. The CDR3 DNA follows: TGTGCCAGCAGCTTGGCTGAGACAGGGGGCGTCTATGGCTACACCTTC.

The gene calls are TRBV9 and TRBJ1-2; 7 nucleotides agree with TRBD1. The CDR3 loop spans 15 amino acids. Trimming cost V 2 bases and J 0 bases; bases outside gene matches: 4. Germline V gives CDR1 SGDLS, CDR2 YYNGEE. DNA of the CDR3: TGTGCCAGCAGCGTTGGGGACAGCCCTAACTATGGCTACACCTTC. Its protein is CASSVGDSPNYGYTF.

The CDR3 protein is CASSLETGLTYEQYF. The CDR3 DNA is TGTGCCAGCAGCTTGGAGACCGGACTGACCTACGAGCAGTACTTC. The J gene is TRBJ2-7, the V gene TRBV5-4, with D tentatively TRBD2 (5 bases). Per germline, CDR1 SGHNT and CDR2 YYREEE (reference sequence). CDR3 length equals 15 residues. Between the trimmed V and J ends, which lost 0 bases and 2 bases, there was a span of 12 bases. Together with reference TRBV5-4 and TRBJ2-7, the CDR3 gives the full variable domain: ETGVTQSPTHLIKTRGQQVTLRCSSQSGHNTVSWYQQALGQGPQFIFQYYREEENGRGNFPPRFSGLQFPNYSSELNVNALELDDSALYLCASSLETGLTYEQYFGPGTRLTVT.

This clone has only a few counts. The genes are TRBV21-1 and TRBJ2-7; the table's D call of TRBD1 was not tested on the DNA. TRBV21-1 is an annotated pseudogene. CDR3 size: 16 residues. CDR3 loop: CASSKRADRRSYEQYF. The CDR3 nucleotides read TGTGCCAGCAGCAAAAGGGCGGACAGACGCTCCTACGAGCAGTACTTC.

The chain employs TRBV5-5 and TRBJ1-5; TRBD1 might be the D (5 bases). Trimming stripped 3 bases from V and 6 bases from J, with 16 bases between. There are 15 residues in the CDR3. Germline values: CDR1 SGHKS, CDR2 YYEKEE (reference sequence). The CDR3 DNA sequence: TGTGCCAGCAGCTGGTGGGGGGTAGCCAGTCAGCCCCAGCATTTT. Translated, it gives CASSWWGVASQPQHF.

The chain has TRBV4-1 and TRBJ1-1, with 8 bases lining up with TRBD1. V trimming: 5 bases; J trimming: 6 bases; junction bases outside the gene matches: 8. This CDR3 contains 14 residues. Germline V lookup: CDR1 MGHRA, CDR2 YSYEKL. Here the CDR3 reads CASSTRQGTPEAFF. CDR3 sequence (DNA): TGCGCCAGCAGCACCCGACAGGGGACCCCTGAAGCTTTCTTT.

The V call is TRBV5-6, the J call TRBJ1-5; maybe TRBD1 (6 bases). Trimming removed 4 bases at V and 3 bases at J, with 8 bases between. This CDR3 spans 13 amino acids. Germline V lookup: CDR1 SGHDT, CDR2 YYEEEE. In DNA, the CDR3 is TGTGCCAGCAGCATGGGACACAATCAGCCCCAGCATTTT. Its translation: CASSMGHNQPQHF.

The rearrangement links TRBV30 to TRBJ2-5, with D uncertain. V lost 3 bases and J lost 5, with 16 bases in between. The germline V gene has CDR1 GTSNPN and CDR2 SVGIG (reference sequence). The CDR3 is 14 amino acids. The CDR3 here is CAWRARVHRETQYF. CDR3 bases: TGTGCCTGGAGGGCCCGGGTCCACCGGGAGACCCAGTACTTC.

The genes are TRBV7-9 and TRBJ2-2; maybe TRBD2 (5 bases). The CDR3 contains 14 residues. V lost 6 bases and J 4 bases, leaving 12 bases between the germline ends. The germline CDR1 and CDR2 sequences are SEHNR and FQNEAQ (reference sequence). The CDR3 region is CASSTGRGTGELFF. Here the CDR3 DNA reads TGTGCCAGCAGTACCGGACGGGGCACCGGGGAGCTGTTTTTT.

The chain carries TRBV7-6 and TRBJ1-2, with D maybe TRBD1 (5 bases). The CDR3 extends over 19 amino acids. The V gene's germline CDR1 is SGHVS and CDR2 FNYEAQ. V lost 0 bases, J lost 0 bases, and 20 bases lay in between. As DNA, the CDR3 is TGTGCCAGCAGCTTAGCACTCAGGGAAAGTGGGACTACTAACTATGGCTACACCTTC. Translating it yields CASSLALRESGTTNYGYTF. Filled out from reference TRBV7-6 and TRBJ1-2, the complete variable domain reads GAGVSQSPRYKVTKRGQDVALRCDPISGHVSLYWYRQALGQGPEFLTYFNYEAQQDKSGLPNDRFSAERPEGSISTLTIQRTEQRDSAMYRCASSLALRESGTTNYGYTFGSGTRLTVV.

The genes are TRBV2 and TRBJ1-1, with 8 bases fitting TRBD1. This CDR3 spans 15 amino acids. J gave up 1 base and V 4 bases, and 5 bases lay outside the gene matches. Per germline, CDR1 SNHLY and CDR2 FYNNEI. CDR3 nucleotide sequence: TGTGCCAGCAGTGTAGGACAGGGAGAGAACACTGAAGCTTTCTTT. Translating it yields CASSVGQGENTEAFF.

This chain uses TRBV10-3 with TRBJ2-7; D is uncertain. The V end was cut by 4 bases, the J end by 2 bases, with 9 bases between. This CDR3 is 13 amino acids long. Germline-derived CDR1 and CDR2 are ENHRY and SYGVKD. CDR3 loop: CAISVVQTYEQYF. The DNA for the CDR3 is TGTGCCATCAGTGTTGTCCAAACCTACGAGCAGTACTTC.

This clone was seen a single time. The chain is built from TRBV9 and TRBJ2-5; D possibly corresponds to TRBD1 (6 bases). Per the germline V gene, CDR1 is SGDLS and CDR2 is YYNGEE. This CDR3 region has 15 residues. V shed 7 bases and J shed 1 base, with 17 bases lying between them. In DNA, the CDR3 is TGTGCCAGCGCTCCTGCCAGGGGAATCCAAGAGACCCAGTACTTC. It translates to CASAPARGIQETQYF.

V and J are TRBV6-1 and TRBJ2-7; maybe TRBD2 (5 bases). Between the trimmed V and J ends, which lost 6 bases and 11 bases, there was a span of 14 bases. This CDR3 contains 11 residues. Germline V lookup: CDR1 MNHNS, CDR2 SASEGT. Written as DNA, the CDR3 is TGTGCCAGCAGCGACGGAGGCCTGAAGTACTTC. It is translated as CASSDGGLKYF.